Listed below are T cell receptor beta chains from one sample, sequenced in a study of blood T cell repertoires in COVID-19. The data were produced by immunoSEQ multiplex PCR, yet TCRdb's version contains in-frame clones alone and is incomplete. The sample records some 49,000 clones, around 81% being singletons. Source material: peripheral blood. These receptor sequences come from a woman older than 75 with COVID-19, enrolled during active disease. Both conserved end residues are trimmed from each CDR3. The D gene is left open where the match is weak. A row's size may be missing; if present it is once, few, many or a size class.

13	-	-	TRBV3-1/TRBV3-2	TRBJ2-2	ASSLFSGNTGELF
13	once	TRBD1	TRBV7-3	TRBJ2-2	ASSFGSGGSGELF
11	-	-	TRBV12-3/TRBV12-4	TRBJ1-1	ASSFQGITEAF
12	-	-	TRBV3-1/TRBV3-2	TRBJ1-2	ASRSGGMASGYT
12	-	-	TRBV6-5	TRBJ2-1	ASSSRSGRREQF
14	-	TRBD1	TRBV5-5	TRBJ2-1	ASSLTWDRAPNEQF
13	-	TRBD1	TRBV11-3	TRBJ2-7	ASSVGQESSYEQY
14	-	-	TRBV28	TRBJ1-5	ASRIGGRISNQPQH
10	few	-	TRBV5-1	TRBJ2-3	ASSLSTDTQY
19	-	TRBD1	TRBV4-1	TRBJ2-6	ASSQEDRPGQLSSGANVLT
11	once	-	TRBV29-1	TRBJ1-2	STRDTRRDGYT
13	-	-	TRBV5-1	TRBJ1-5	ASSLTGYSNQPQH
12	-	-	TRBV4-2	TRBJ2-7	ASSQGLQGPEQY
15	-	TRBD2	TRBV14	TRBJ2-5	ASSPGGTHGQEETQY
11	-	-	TRBV29-1	TRBJ2-3	SVGAASTDTQY
13	-	TRBD1	TRBV25-1	TRBJ2-7	ASSEGTGGRYEQY
15	-	-	TRBV18	TRBJ2-6	ASSSTGRKSGANVLT
19	-	TRBD2	TRBV19	TRBJ2-5	ASSIVSWTSGSRARAETQY
11	-	TRBD2	TRBV30	TRBJ2-1	AWTSGTTSEQF
12	-	TRBD1	TRBV6-5	TRBJ1-1	ASRGTGGPTEAF
14	-	TRBD1	TRBV19	TRBJ1-6	ASSIMSGQLNSPLH
11	-	-	TRBV18	TRBJ1-2	ASSPPANYGYT
14	-	-	TRBV19	TRBJ2-7	ASSIGGGQAIYEQY
13	-	TRBD2	TRBV27	TRBJ2-1	ASKIAGGLYNEQF
11	once	-	TRBV5-6	TRBJ2-7	ASSFSGRPQQY
10	-	-	TRBV11-2	TRBJ2-7	ASSFVPSGQY
12	once	-	TRBV6-5	TRBJ2-1	ASTKPGGHNEQF
12	-	-	TRBV5-1	TRBJ2-3	ASSLTGSTDTQY
13	-	-	TRBV7-2	TRBJ1-3	ASSPQGFSGNTIY
11	-	-	TRBV9	TRBJ2-4	ASSGPGGNIQY
9	few	-	TRBV28	TRBJ2-7	ASSPGYEQY
12	-	TRBD1	TRBV3-1/TRBV3-2	TRBJ2-4	ASTRTGAKNIQY
12	-	-	TRBV19	TRBJ2-5	ASSILQGGETQY
13	-	-	TRBV11-2	TRBJ2-2	ASSLVGQNTGELF
14	-	TRBD2	TRBV7-9	TRBJ2-2	ASSVGTSGDTGELF
16	-	-	TRBV27	TRBJ2-2	ASSPPRVGASNTGELF
12	-	-	TRBV19	TRBJ2-6	ASSTEGGANVLT